This TCR beta chain appears in the sequencing data of a study of blood T cell repertoires in COVID-19. For the study at large: The samples span acute and convalescent COVID-19 from the United States, Italy and Spain. PBMCs, B-cell-depleted T cells, or T cells were the source of the cDNA or gDNA that made up the material.

V lost 4 bases and J lost 6; bases outside the gene matches: 6. The CDR3 has 15 residues. Germline CDR1 KGHSH, CDR2 LQKENI. Authors' analysis steps: Nucleated cell counts were estimated from reference gene primer amplification. Produced via immunoSEQ multiplex PCR; TCRdb's table is partial and in-frame only. V, J and clone size derive from that table, while D and trimming were established from the DNA sequence. The sample contains roughly 160,000 clones, roughly nine tenths of which appear only once. This clonotype was obtained from a man aged 50 to 59 with acute or convalescent COVID-19. Sequenced sample: peripheral blood. The genes are TRBV18 and TRBJ1-5; TRBD1 matches at 10 bases. For the CDR3, the DNA is TGTGCCAGCTCACTCTCGGGACAGGGGAGTCAGCCCCAGCATTTT. Translated, it gives CASSLSGQGSQPQHF.